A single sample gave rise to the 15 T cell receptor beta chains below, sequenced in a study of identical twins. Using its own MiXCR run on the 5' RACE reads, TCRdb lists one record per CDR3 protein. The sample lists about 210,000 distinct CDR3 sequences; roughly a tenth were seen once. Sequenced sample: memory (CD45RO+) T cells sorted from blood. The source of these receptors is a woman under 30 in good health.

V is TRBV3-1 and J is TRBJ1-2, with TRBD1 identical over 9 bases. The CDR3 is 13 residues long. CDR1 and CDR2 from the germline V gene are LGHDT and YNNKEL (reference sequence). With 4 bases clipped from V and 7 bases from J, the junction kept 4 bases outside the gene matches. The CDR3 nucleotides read TGTGCCAGCAGCCCACAGGGGGCGAGTGGCTACACCTTC. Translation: CASSPQGASGYTF.

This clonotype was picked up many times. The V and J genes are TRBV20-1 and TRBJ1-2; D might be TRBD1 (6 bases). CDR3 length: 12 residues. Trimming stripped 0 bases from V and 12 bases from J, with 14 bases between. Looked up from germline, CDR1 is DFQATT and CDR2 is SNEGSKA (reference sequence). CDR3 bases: TGCAGTGCTAGAGATAAGAGGGGGAAAAACACCTTC. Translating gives CSARDKRGKNTF.

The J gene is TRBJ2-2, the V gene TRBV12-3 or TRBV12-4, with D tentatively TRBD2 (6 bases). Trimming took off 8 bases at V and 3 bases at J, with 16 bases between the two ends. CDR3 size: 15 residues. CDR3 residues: CASARGGGDTGELFF. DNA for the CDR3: TGTGCCAGCGCCCGGGGCGGAGGGGACACCGGGGAGCTGTTTTTT.

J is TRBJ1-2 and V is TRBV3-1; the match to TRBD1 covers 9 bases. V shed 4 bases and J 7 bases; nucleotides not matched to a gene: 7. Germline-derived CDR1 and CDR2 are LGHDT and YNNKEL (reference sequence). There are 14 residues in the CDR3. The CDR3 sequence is CASSPRDRVRGYTF. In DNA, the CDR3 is TGTGCCAGCAGCCCCCGGGACAGGGTGCGTGGCTACACCTTC.

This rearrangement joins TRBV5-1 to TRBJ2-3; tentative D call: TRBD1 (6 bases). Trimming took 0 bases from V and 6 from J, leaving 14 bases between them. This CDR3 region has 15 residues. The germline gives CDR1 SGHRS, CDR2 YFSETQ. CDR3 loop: CASSLDGSGVDTQYF. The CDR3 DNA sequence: TGCGCCAGCAGCTTGGATGGGTCAGGGGTGGATACGCAGTATTTT. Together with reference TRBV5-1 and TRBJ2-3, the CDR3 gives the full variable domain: KAGVTQTPRYLIKTRGQQVTLSCSPISGHRSVSWYQQTPGQGLQFLFEYFSETQRNKGNFPGRFSGRQFSNSRSEMNVSTLELGDSALYLCASSLDGSGVDTQYFGPGTRLTVL.

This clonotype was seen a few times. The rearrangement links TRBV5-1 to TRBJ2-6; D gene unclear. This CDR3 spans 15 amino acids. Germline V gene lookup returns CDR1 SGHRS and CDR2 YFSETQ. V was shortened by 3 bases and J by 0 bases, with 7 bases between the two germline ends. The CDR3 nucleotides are TGCGCCAGCAGCTACCTGAGCTCTGGGGCCAACGTCCTGACTTTC. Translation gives CASSYLSSGANVLTF.

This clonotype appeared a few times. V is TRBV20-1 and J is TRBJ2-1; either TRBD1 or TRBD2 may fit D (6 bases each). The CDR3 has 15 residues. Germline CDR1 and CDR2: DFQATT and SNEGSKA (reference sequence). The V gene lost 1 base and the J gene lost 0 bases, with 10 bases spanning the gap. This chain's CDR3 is CSARGQDYSYNEQFF. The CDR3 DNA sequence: TGCAGTGCTAGAGGACAGGACTACTCCTACAATGAGCAGTTCTTC.

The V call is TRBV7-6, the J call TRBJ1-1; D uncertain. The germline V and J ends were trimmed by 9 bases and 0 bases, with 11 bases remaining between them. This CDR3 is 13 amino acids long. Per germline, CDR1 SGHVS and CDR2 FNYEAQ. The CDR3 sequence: CASGRQLNTEAFF. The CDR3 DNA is TGTGCCAGTGGCCGGCAGCTGAACACTGAAGCTTTCTTT.

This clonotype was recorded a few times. In DNA, the CDR3 is TGCAGCGTGGGGAAGACAGCGAACACTGAAGCTTTCTTT. Its translation: CSVGKTANTEAFF. The rearrangement joins TRBV29-1 to TRBJ1-1, with a possible D match to TRBD1 (5 bases). V was shortened by 6 bases and J by 1 base, with 12 bases between the two germline ends. Germline V lookup: CDR1 SQVTM, CDR2 ANQGSEA. The CDR3 contains 13 residues.

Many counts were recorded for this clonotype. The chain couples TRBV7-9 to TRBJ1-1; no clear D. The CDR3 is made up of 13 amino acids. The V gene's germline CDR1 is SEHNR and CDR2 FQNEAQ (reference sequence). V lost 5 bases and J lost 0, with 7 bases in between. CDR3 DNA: TGTGCCAGCAGCCATCACGTGAACACTGAAGCTTTCTTT. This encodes CASSHHVNTEAFF.

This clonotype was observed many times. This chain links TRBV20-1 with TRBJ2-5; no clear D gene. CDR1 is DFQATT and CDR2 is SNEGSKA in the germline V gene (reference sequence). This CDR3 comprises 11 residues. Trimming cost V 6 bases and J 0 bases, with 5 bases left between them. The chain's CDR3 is CSALYQETQYF. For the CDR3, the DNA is TGCAGTGCCCTGTACCAAGAGACCCAGTACTTC.

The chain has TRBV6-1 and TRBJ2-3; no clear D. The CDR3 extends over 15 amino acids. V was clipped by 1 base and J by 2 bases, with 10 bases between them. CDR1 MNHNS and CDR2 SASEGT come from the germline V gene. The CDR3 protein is CASSEEGYYTDTQYF. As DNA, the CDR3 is TGTGCCAGCAGTGAAGAGGGTTACTACACAGATACGCAGTATTTT.

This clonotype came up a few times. The chain's CDR3 is CASSPRGSAKSEQFF. DNA for the CDR3: TGTGCCAGCAGCCCCAGGGGCTCCGCAAAGAGTGAGCAGTTCTTC. V and J are TRBV7-9 and TRBJ2-1; the D gene is possibly TRBD1 (6 bases). Germline values: CDR1 SEHNR, CDR2 FQNEAQ (reference sequence). This CDR3 is built from 15 residues. V lost 5 bases, J lost 9 bases, and 20 bases lay in between.

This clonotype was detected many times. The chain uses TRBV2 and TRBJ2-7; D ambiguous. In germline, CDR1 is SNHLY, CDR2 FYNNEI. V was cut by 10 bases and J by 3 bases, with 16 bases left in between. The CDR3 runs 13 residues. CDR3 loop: CANRFGRDYEQYF. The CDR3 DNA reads TGTGCCAATCGGTTTGGCAGAGACTACGAGCAGTACTTC.

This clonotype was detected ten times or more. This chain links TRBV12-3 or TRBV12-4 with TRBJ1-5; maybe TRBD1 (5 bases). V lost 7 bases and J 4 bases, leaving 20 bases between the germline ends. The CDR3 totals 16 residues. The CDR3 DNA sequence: TGTGCCAGCAACGTGGGGGAAGGCCGGGTTAATCAGCCCCAGCATTTT. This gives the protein CASNVGEGRVNQPQHF.